This TCR beta chain was retrieved from a study of blood T cell repertoires in COVID-19. Produced via immunoSEQ multiplex PCR; TCRdb's table is partial and in-frame only. The sample records fewer than 55,000 clones, around 86% being singletons. V was cut by 3 bases and J by 2 bases, with 14 bases left in between. Germline V CDR1 and CDR2: DFQATT, SNEGSKA (reference sequence). CDR3 length equals 15 residues. The sample taken for sequencing was peripheral blood. This sequence joins TRBV20-1 and TRBJ1-5, with D possibly TRBD1 on 6 matching bases. The sequence derives from a man between 65 and 85 years old with active COVID-19. CDR3 sequence reads: CSASASGVGNQPQHF. The CDR3 nucleotides are TGCAGTGCTAGTGCTTCAGGGGTGGGCAATCAGCCCCAGCATTTT.